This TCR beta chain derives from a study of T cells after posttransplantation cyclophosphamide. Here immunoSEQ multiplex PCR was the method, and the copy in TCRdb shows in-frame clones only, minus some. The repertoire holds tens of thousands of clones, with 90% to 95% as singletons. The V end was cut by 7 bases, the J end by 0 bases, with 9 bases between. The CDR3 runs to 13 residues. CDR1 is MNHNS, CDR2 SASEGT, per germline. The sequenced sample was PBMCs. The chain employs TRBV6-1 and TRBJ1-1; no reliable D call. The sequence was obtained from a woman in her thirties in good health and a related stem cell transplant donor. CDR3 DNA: TGTGCCAGCAAGCGCCAGCTGAACACTGAAGCTTTCTTT. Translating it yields CASKRQLNTEAFF.